Sequencing of this T cell receptor beta chain was carried out in a study of Ad26.COV2.S vaccination and SARS-CoV-2 variants. Looking at the study overall: Trial arm assignment for the donor was COV1001 Ad26.COV2.S. Dosing was one shot or two shots 56 days apart.

Produced via immunoSEQ multiplex PCR; TCRdb's table is partial and in-frame only. The sample yields more than 300,000 clones, roughly 80% seen once. Documented treatment: roughly 19 received Ad26.COV2.S at low or high dose, single or two shots; about 5 received placebo; per-sample allocation not given. After the first vaccine or placebo injection, samples were drawn on day 63. Its platform was an Ad26 vector, and its expressed antigen was Wuhan-strain SARS-CoV-2 spike. The germline gives CDR1 SGDLS, CDR2 YYNGEE. Trimming left V 2 bases short and J 0 bases short, with 11 bases between. The CDR3 has 16 residues.

The sequencing here drew on peripheral blood, taken in a trial of Ad26.COV2.S vaccine versus placebo. V usage is TRBV9 and J usage is TRBJ2-2, with D perhaps TRBD1 (5 bases). This clonotype was sampled from a person aged 18-65 years who received the Ad26.COV2.S COVID-19 vaccine or a placebo. CDR3 DNA: TGTGCCAGCAGCGTGCAGACAGCTGCGAACACCGGGGAGCTGTTTTTT. Its translation: CASSVQTAANTGELFF.